The present T cell receptor beta chain was sequenced within a study of T cells in tumors after PD-1 blockade. Study summary: No patient had prior checkpoint blockade, systemic immunosuppression, or radiotherapy within 4 weeks. A subset received ongoing vismodegib 150 mg daily alongside anti-PD-1 therapy.

As to this clone: What it recognizes is unknown. The DNA is omitted, as the CDR3 cannot be located on it reliably, and the CDR3 follows TCRdb's listing.

The germline gives CDR1 SGHRS, CDR2 YFSETQ. The CDR3 adds up to 14 amino acids, both ends counted. Study-wide findings and caveats: Peripheral recruitment is suggested, as some novel exhausted tumor clones were in pre-treatment blood.

TCRdb's copy holds only in-frame clones and misses some; the assay was immunoSEQ multiplex PCR. The sample lists approximately 63,000 clones, less than 85% occurring once. This chain joins TRBV5-1 and TRBJ2-1; the listed D gene, TRBD1, was not tested against the DNA. Sequencing used PBMCs, obtained after anti-PD-1 treatment. This sequence originates from a human donor with basal cell carcinoma. The CDR3 reads CASSRSGQGFEQFF.